This T cell receptor (beta chain) was sequenced in a study of T-cell reconstitution after alpha-beta-depleted transplantation in children. This clonotype was counted many times. It was with unique molecular identifiers that the TCRbeta library was prepared. MiXCR was run by TCRdb on the PCR reads, yielding one entry per CDR3 protein. The data hold around 370,000 distinct CDR3 sequences, with over 9% observed a single time. The CDR3 is 15 residues long. The V and J ends lost 6 bases and 2 bases respectively, with 16 bases between them. Germline V gives CDR1 MDHEN, CDR2 SYDVKM. This chain connects TRBV28 to TRBJ2-5; D perhaps matches TRBD1 (6 bases). This sequence originates from a human donor who donated a stem cell graft to a child with acute lymphoblastic leukemia. The starting material was PBMCs from the stem cell graft donor, obtained from the stem cell graft. DNA for the CDR3: TGTGCCAGCAGCCTGGGGGCTAGAGTTCAAGAGACCCAGTACTTC. It yields the protein CASSLGARVQETQYF.